This TCR beta chain is drawn from a study of blood T cell repertoires in COVID-19. As for the study in general: Sources were T cells, B-cell-depleted T cells, or PBMCs; the material itself was cDNA or gDNA.

Germline V gene data show CDR1 as WSHSY and CDR2 as SAAADI. V was pared by 8 bases and J by 0 bases, with 3 bases of the junction left unmatched. CDR3 length: 14 amino acids. Residents of about two dozen US areas, aged about 18 to 100 years, made up the participants. Researchers sorted participants into cohorts using their self-reported clinical history. In the original processing: Amplification of reference gene primers provided the estimated nucleated cell counts. Repertoires were generated with immunoSEQ multiplex PCR, while TCRdb's copy carries only in-frame clones and drops some. That table supplies the V and J calls and clone size; D and trimming were determined from the DNA. The repertoire holds 170,000 or so clones, with 88% as singletons.

The sequence was obtained from a woman under 30 who had recovered from COVID-19. Sequencing used PBMCs or T cells enriched from blood (not recorded which). This chain joins TRBV10-2 and TRBJ2-1, with TRBD1 identical over 8 bases. In nucleotides, the CDR3 is TGCGCCAGCTACAGGGGGAGCTCCTACAATGAGCAGTTCTTC. Translated: CASYRGSSYNEQFF.